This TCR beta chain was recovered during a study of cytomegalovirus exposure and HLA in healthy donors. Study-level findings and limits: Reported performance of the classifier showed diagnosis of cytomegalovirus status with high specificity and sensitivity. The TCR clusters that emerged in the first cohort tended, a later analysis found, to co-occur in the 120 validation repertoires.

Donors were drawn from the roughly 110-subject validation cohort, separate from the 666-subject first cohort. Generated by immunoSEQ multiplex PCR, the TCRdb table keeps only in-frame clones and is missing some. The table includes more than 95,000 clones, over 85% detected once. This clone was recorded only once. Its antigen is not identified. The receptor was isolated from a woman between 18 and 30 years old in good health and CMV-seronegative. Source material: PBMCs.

The CDR3 is CASSLSTGGRGEQYF. Here the CDR3 DNA reads TGTGCCAGCAGTTTATCTACAGGGGGCCGCGGCGAGCAGTACTTC. This sequence joins TRBV28 and TRBJ2-7; TRBD1 matches at 9 bases. The CDR3 extends over 15 amino acids. With V trimmed by 1 base and J by 6 bases, 7 bases remained unmatched. CDR1 MDHEN and CDR2 SYDVKM come from the germline V gene.